The 3 T cell receptor beta chains below come from one sample, sequenced in a study of CD4 T cells in relation to SARS-CoV-2 and coronaviruses. Produced via immunoSEQ multiplex PCR; TCRdb's table is partial and in-frame only. Among nearly 70,000 clones listed, 90% to 95% were seen once. Unexposed donor CD4+ T cells date from about 2011-2018, before the COVID-19 pandemic. Sequencing input: naive CD4+ T cells from PBMCs. The subset is: naive CD4+ T cells isolated by negative enrichment. The receptors come from a human donor in good health.

The chain uses TRBV5-1 and TRBJ2-1; 12 bases match TRBD2. V lost 0 bases to trimming and J lost 2 bases; unmatched junction nucleotides: 3. The germline gives CDR1 SGHRS, CDR2 YFSETQ. The CDR3 runs to 17 residues. Here the CDR3 DNA reads TGCGCCAGCAGCTTGGTGCCTAGCGGGGGGGCCTACAATGAGCAGTTCTTC. It specifies CASSLVPSGGAYNEQFF.

CDR3 DNA: TGCGCCAGCAGCTTGGCCATCAGGGGCTACGAGCAGTACTTC. Amino acid sequence: CASSLAIRGYEQYF. The chain combines TRBV5-1 with TRBJ2-7; D is possibly TRBD1 (6 bases). CDR3 size: 14 residues. CDR1 is SGHRS and CDR2 is YFSETQ in the germline V gene. The ends were cut back, 0 bases at V and 3 bases at J, with 10 bases in the middle.

The chain employs TRBV12-3 or TRBV12-4 and TRBJ2-3; D not certain. This CDR3 has 13 residues. The V end lost 6 bases, the J end lost 2 bases, and 9 bases lay between the germline ends. CDR3 region: CASSQLHTDTQYF. DNA of the CDR3: TGTGCCAGCAGCCAACTGCACACAGATACGCAGTATTTT.